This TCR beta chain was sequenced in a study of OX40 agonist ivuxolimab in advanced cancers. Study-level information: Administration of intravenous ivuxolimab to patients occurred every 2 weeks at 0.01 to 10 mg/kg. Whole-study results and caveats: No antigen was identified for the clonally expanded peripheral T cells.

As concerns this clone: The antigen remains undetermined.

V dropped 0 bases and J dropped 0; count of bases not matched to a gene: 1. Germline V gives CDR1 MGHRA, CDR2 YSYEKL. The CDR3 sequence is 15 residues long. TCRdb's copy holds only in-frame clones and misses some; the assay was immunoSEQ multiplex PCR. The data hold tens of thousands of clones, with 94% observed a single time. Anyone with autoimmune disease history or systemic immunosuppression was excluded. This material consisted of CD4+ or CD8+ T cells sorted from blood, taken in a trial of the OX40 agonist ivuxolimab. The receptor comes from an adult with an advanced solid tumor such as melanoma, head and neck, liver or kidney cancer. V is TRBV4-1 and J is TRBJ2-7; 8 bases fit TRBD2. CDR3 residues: CASSQESGSSYEQYF. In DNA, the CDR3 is TGCGCCAGCAGCCAAGAGAGCGGGAGCTCCTACGAGCAGTACTTC.